The clone carrying this TCR beta chain occurred a few times. The data originate from a study of ipilimumab plus nivolumab after autologous stem cell transplantation. Study context: Median doses per patient: about 5 ipilimumab, fewer than ten nivolumab. DLBCL patients had primary refractory or relapsed disease.

The table came from immunoSEQ multiplex PCR; TCRdb's copy has only in-frame clones and leaves some out. The sample has about 13,000 clones, 73% seen once. CDR1 is SGHNT and CDR2 is YYREEE in the germline V gene (reference sequence). The CDR3 consists of 16 residues. Trimming removed 4 bases from V and 5 bases from J; junction bases left unmatched: 10. Checkpoint therapy with ipilimumab 1 mg/kg began 14 to 28 days after transplant. This clonotype was sampled from a male donor with diffuse large B-cell lymphoma. The sample in question was PBMCs, obtained in a trial of ipilimumab plus nivolumab as post-transplant consolidation. The chain has TRBV5-4 and TRBJ2-2, with TRBD1 matching 8 bases. The CDR3 protein is CASSRNSGGGTGELFF. For the CDR3, the DNA is TGTGCCAGCAGCCGAAACTCAGGGGGCGGTACCGGGGAGCTGTTTTTT.